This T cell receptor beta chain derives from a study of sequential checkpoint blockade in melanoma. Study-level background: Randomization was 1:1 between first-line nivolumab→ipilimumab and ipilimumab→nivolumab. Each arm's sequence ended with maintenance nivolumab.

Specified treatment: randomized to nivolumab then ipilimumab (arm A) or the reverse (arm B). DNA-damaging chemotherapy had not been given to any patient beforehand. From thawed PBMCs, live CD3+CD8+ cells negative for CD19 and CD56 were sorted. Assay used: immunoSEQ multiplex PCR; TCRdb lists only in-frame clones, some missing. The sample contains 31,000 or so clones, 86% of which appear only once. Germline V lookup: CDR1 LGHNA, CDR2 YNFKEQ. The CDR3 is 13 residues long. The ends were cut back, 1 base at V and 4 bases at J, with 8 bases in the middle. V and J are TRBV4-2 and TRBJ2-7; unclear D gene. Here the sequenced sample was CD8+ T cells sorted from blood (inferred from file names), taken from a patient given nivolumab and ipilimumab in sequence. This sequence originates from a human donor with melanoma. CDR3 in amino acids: CASSQVSEYEQYF. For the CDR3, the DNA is TGTGCCAGCAGCCAAGTTTCCGAGTACGAGCAGTACTTC.